This T cell receptor (beta chain) was identified during a study of T cells in localized non-small cell lung cancer. General study results and limits: In adjacent lung appeared a median about 57 of the top 100 tumor clones. One tumor region alone was sequenced, and heterogeneity therefore remains possible. Longer survival (overall) was linked to higher T cell density in blood. Adjacent uninvolved lung had the highest clonality, suggesting focused antigen responses.

Clones were read by immunoSEQ multiplex PCR, and TCRdb kept only the in-frame ones, dropping some. The table shows about 33,000 clones, with about 90% occurring only once. With V trimmed by 1 base and J by 14 bases, 2 bases remained unmatched. The CDR3 totals 12 residues. The V gene's germline CDR1 is SGHAT and CDR2 FQNNGV. Worth noting for this clone: Its specificity is unknown.

The chain recombines TRBV11-2 with TRBJ2-1; 10 bases are a match to TRBD2. This TCR was sampled from a man aged 40-75 years with stage II lung adenocarcinoma. Sequenced here: PBMCs, sampled before any cancer treatment. CDR3 coding DNA: TGTGCCAGCAGCTTAGTGGGACTAGCGAAGTTCTTC. It specifies CASSLVGLAKFF.